These T cell receptor beta chains were read from a single sample in a study of T cell changes during pregnancy in multiple sclerosis. The method was immunoSEQ multiplex PCR; TCRdb's version includes in-frame clones alone and lacks a portion of them. The data hold about 73,000 clones, with around 94% observed a single time. The material was peripheral blood, obtained in the third trimester of pregnancy. The receptors shown here come from a female donor in good health, enrolled as a control in a pregnancy study. Both conserved end residues are part of each CDR3. Each record gives: V gene, J gene, CDR3 protein.

TRBV18	TRBJ1-1	CASSGAMNTEAFF
TRBV27	TRBJ1-2	CASSLSTGSLYGYTF
TRBV27	TRBJ1-1	CASSLGRGLTEAFF
TRBV6-6	TRBJ2-4	CASSSGAVAKNIQYF
TRBV5-1	TRBJ2-3	CASSPASGSDTQYF
TRBV5-1	TRBJ2-3	CASTRSGRSVDTQYF
TRBV11-2	TRBJ2-5	CASSLSPRRGETQYF
TRBV28	TRBJ1-1	CASSLSLGRNTEAFF
TRBV5-1	TRBJ2-5	CASSFQAEETQYF
TRBV19	TRBJ2-7	CASSGVEGLSWEQYF
TRBV11-2	TRBJ2-7	CASSLGPGSYEQYF
TRBV2	TRBJ2-7	CASLLYEQYF
TRBV11-2	TRBJ2-5	CASSGTSAGEETQYF
TRBV5-1	TRBJ1-5	CASSLRQGVYSNQPQHF
TRBV10-3	TRBJ1-1	CAISEYGRGAIMNTEAFF
TRBV5-1	TRBJ2-3	CASSLGSGGGTDTQYF
TRBV7-2	TRBJ2-7	CASSLGPTKTYEQYF